A selection of T cell receptor beta chains follows, all from one sample in a study of blood T cell repertoires in COVID-19. Clones were sequenced by immunoSEQ multiplex PCR, and TCRdb holds only the in-frame ones, with some missing. The table lists 200,000 to 250,000 clones, 90% of them singletons. Sequenced input: PBMCs or T cells enriched from blood (not recorded which). All receptors come from a man aged 50-60 years who had been exposed to COVID-19. The CDR3 runs from the conserved cysteine through the conserved F or W. D genes are given only for firm matches. Clone size appears in some rows only: once, few, many, or a class for an expanded clone.

TRBJ1-6,.,.,TRBV19,CASNGDRMSSYNSPLHF,TGTGCCAGTAACGGCGACAGGATGAGCTCCTATAATTCACCCCTCCACTTT
TRBJ1-5,.,few,TRBV30,CACSGHSNQPQHF,TGTGCCTGCTCGGGACACAGCAATCAGCCCCAGCATTTT
TRBJ2-2,TRBD1,.,TRBV9,CASSTQGGLYTGELFF,TGTGCCAGCAGCACACAGGGGGGTCTGTACACCGGGGAGCTGTTTTTT
TRBJ1-2,.,.,TRBV6-1,CASSEGWRDYGYTF,TGTGCCAGCAGTGAAGGGTGGCGGGACTATGGCTACACCTTC
TRBJ1-1,TRBD1,.,TRBV5-1,CASSSQGADTEAFF,TGCGCCAGCAGTTCACAGGGGGCTGACACTGAAGCTTTCTTT
TRBJ2-1,TRBD1,.,TRBV7-3,CASSFWGQAYNEQFF,TGTGCCAGCAGCTTTTGGGGACAGGCTTACAATGAGCAGTTCTTC
TRBJ2-1,TRBD2,.,TRBV7-3,CASSLGTSAHEQFF,TGTGCCAGCAGCTTAGGGACTAGCGCACATGAGCAGTTCTTC
TRBJ1-2,.,.,TRBV30,CAWWTVGGYGYTF,TGTGCCTGGTGGACAGTGGGCGGCTATGGCTACACCTTC
TRBJ1-2,.,.,TRBV12-5,CASGSWDTGYTF,TGTGCTAGTGGTTCCTGGGACACTGGCTACACCTTC
TRBJ1-2,.,.,TRBV18,CASSPGGGNYGYTF,TGTGCCAGCTCACCGGGCGGGGGCAACTATGGCTACACCTTC
TRBJ2-2,TRBD2,.,TRBV29-1,CSVLAGGSTGELFF,TGCAGCGTCCTAGCGGGGGGGAGCACCGGGGAGCTGTTTTTT
TRBJ2-5,TRBD2,.,TRBV5-5,CASSLRRGGQKETQYF,TGTGCCAGCAGCTTAAGACGGGGGGGCCAGAAAGAGACCCAGTACTTC
TRBJ1-6,.,.,TRBV5-1,CASSLPDGGYNSPLHF,TGCGCCAGCAGCTTACCGGACGGAGGCTATAATTCACCCCTCCACTTT
TRBJ1-2,TRBD1,few,TRBV6-5,CASILDRPYGYTF,TGTGCCAGCATTCTGGACAGGCCCTATGGCTACACCTTC
TRBJ2-7,TRBD1,.,TRBV25-1,CAPRDRSSYEQYF,TGTGCCCCCAGGGACAGGAGCTCCTACGAGCAGTACTTC
TRBJ2-5,.,.,TRBV10-3,CAINSEAQYF,TGTGCCATCAACTCAGAGGCCCAGTACTTC
TRBJ2-1,TRBD2,.,TRBV6-6,CASSPFRLAEVYNEQFF,TGTGCCAGCAGTCCTTTCCGACTAGCGGAGGTTTACAATGAGCAGTTCTTC
TRBJ2-1,TRBD2,.,TRBV27,CASSSGTTYNEQFF,TGTGCCAGCAGTAGCGGGACTACCTACAATGAGCAGTTCTTC
TRBJ1-1,TRBD1,many,TRBV5-6,CASSFRDRGPEAFF,TGTGCCAGCAGCTTCCGGGACAGGGGGCCTGAAGCTTTCTTT
TRBJ1-1,.,few,TRBV2,CASSVLGGYTEAFF,TGTGCCAGCAGTGTCCTGGGGGGATACACTGAAGCTTTCTTT
TRBJ1-2,.,.,TRBV20-1,CSASARGYGYTF,TGCAGTGCTAGTGCCAGGGGCTATGGCTACACCTTC
TRBJ1-6,.,.,TRBV28,CASSLRSGYSPLHF,TGTGCCAGCAGTTTAAGGTCAGGGTATTCACCCCTCCACTTT
TRBJ2-3,TRBD2,.,TRBV7-3,CASSLGAGGPTDTQYF,TGTGCCAGCAGCTTAGGGGCGGGGGGACCCACAGATACGCAGTATTTT
TRBJ2-5,TRBD2,.,TRBV11-2,CASRRTSGSIFQETQYF,TGTGCCAGCAGGCGGACTAGCGGGAGTATCTTCCAAGAGACCCAGTACTTC
TRBJ1-4,TRBD1,once,TRBV6-5,CASSPTGRGEKLFF,TGTGCCAGCAGTCCGACAGGGAGAGGGGAAAAACTGTTTTTT
TRBJ1-2,.,.,TRBV4-1,CASSQEPRVSYGYTF,TGCGCCAGCAGCCAAGAACCCAGGGTGTCCTATGGCTACACCTTC
TRBJ2-1,.,.,TRBV11-3,CATHQQGSFNEQFF,TGTGCCACTCACCAGCAGGGATCGTTCAATGAGCAGTTCTTC
TRBJ2-2,TRBD2,.,TRBV19,CASSMVAGDFGELFF,TGTGCCAGTAGTATGGTAGCGGGAGACTTCGGGGAGCTGTTTTTT
TRBJ1-1,.,.,TRBV27,CASSFWLNTEAFF,TGTGCCAGCAGTTTCTGGCTGAACACTGAAGCTTTCTTT
TRBJ1-2,.,.,TRBV18,CASSPPNGEYGYTF,TGTGCCAGCTCACCACCCAACGGGGAATATGGCTACACCTTC
TRBJ2-1,.,.,TRBV14,CASSPGVSYNEQFF,TGTGCCAGCAGCCCGGGAGTTTCCTACAATGAGCAGTTCTTC
TRBJ2-7,TRBD1,.,TRBV15,CATSRDLQGALSSYEQYF,TGTGCCACCAGCAGAGATCTACAGGGGGCCCTCAGCTCCTACGAGCAGTACTTC
TRBJ2-3,.,.,TRBV7-3,CASSPRTLDTQYF,TGTGCCAGCAGCCCACGGACTTTAGATACGCAGTATTTT
TRBJ2-2,TRBD2,.,TRBV5-1,CASMPGLAGTGELFF,TGCGCCAGCATGCCGGGACTAGCGGGAACCGGGGAGCTGTTTTTT
TRBJ1-6,TRBD1,.,TRBV19,CASSRQGNSPLHF,TGTGCCAGTTCTCGACAGGGGAATTCACCCCTCCACTTT
TRBJ2-2,.,.,TRBV25-1,CASSEFESANTGELFF,TGTGCCAGCAGTGAATTTGAGAGCGCGAACACCGGGGAGCTGTTTTTT
TRBJ2-1,TRBD2,.,TRBV5-1,CASSLDRETSGGNEQFF,TGCGCCAGCAGCTTAGACCGGGAAACTAGCGGGGGCAATGAGCAGTTCTTC
TRBJ1-2,.,.,TRBV7-3,CASSLTGGGGDGYTF,TGTGCCAGCAGCTTAACGGGAGGGGGTGGGGATGGCTACACCTTC
TRBJ1-2,.,.,TRBV29-1,CTLKEGSGGYTF,TGCACCCTGAAGGAGGGGAGCGGTGGCTACACCTTC
TRBJ2-1,.,.,TRBV19,CASSIWGDNEQFF,TGTGCCAGTAGTATATGGGGCGACAATGAGCAGTTCTTC
TRBJ2-1,TRBD1,.,TRBV9,CASSADGTAYNEQFF,TGTGCCAGCAGCGCCGACGGGACAGCCTACAATGAGCAGTTCTTC
TRBJ2-1,TRBD1,.,TRBV27,CASSPRLGGDREPTEQFF,TGTGCCAGCAGTCCTCGCCTCGGTGGGGACAGGGAGCCTACTGAGCAGTTCTTC
TRBJ2-5,.,.,TRBV5-1,CASTPLSSQETQYF,TGCGCCAGCACTCCGCTGTCCAGCCAAGAGACCCAGTACTTC
TRBJ2-5,.,.,TRBV27,CASSSEAGPVYF,TGTGCCAGCAGTTCAGAGGCGGGCCCCGTCTACTTC